The sequence of this T cell receptor beta chain was determined in a study of T-cell reconstitution after alpha-beta-depleted transplantation in children. Using unique molecular identifiers, the investigators prepared the TCRbeta library. TCRdb analysed the PCR reads with MiXCR anew, one entry per CDR3 protein. This table holds approximately 650,000 distinct CDR3 sequences, around 13% found once. Study observations and caveats: By about two months after transplant, alpha-beta T cells reportedly arose from several hundred graft clones that had expanded. T cells produced anew were the main source of T-cell counts and diversity one year after transplant.

Notes on this clonotype: Its antigen is as yet unknown.

The CDR3 length is 17 residues. Trimming removed 1 base at V and 2 bases at J, with 15 bases between. CDR1 is MNHNS and CDR2 is SASEGT in the germline V gene. The sample in question was PBMCs, obtained before TCRalphabeta/CD19-depleted stem cell transplant. The sequence was collected from a girl aged 2-9 years with congenital amegakaryocytic thrombocytopenia, due to receive a stem cell transplant. V is TRBV6-1 and J is TRBJ1-5; D is undetermined. DNA for the CDR3: TGTGCCAGCAGTGAAGATGTTCTGGAATTTGGCAATCAGCCCCAGCATTTT. Translating it yields CASSEDVLEFGNQPQHF.